This is a list of T cell receptor beta chains from one sample in a study of T-cell memory formation after mild COVID-19. One entry per CDR3 protein results from TCRdb running MiXCR on the 5' RACE reads. The sample consists of about 350,000 distinct CDR3 sequences, under 30% of them appearing once. Material for sequencing was PBMCs or a T cell subset sorted from them (not recorded which). These receptors were obtained from an adult woman who had mild COVID-19 (a few samples of this study predate the infection). Cell type and time point are not known. Both conserved end residues are trimmed from each CDR3. The order of the fields is J gene, V gene, CDR3 protein.

TRBJ2-7 | TRBV2 | ASRAYTYEQY
TRBJ1-5 | TRBV6-9 | ASSYKKRGRSNQPQH
TRBJ2-3 | TRBV4-2 | ASSQVTGTRTDTQY
TRBJ2-3 | TRBV7-9 | ASSVTPGLALADTQY
TRBJ2-7 | TRBV2 | ASRPLEQY
TRBJ2-2 | TRBV3-1 | ASSQDLGKLF
TRBJ2-6 | TRBV21-1 | ASSARDRGLSSGANVLT
TRBJ2-1 | TRBV5-1 | ASSLGASGADNEQF
TRBJ1-5 | TRBV20-1 | SASLDRGQPQH
TRBJ1-1 | TRBV7-2 | ASSPEGQVKVEAF
TRBJ1-5 | TRBV6-2/TRBV6-3 | ASRTGERGNQPQH
TRBJ2-5 | TRBV7-9 | ASSPRLPQETQY
TRBJ2-7 | TRBV7-6 | ASSLVDSERTLYEQY
TRBJ2-5 | TRBV9 | ASSPRIERGVKETQY
TRBJ1-5 | TRBV12-3/TRBV12-4 | ASSFSGHLPQH
TRBJ1-1 | TRBV29-1 | SVLRGSFGGTEAF
TRBJ1-1 | TRBV21-1 | ASSKVGDRF
TRBJ2-4 | TRBV3-1 | ASSLAGANIQY
TRBJ2-1 | TRBV29-1 | SVDGSGVYNEQF
TRBJ2-7 | TRBV7-9 | ASGGQGGPYEQY
TRBJ2-6 | TRBV30 | ACGQGISGANVLT
TRBJ1-2 | TRBV29-1 | SVDKQWVADGYT
TRBJ2-7 | TRBV3-1 | ASSQGGGTLEQY
TRBJ2-2 | TRBV7-6 | ASSLEGAGELF
TRBJ2-6 | TRBV20-1 | SASTGGSTGANVLT
TRBJ2-5 | TRBV9 | ASTEGPGTPSETQY
TRBJ2-2 | TRBV5-1 | ASKTGGANTGELF
TRBJ2-1 | TRBV6-5 | ASSYGGPGGNEQF
TRBJ1-1 | TRBV4-3 | ASSQWTAMNTEAF
TRBJ2-5 | TRBV12-3/TRBV12-4 | ASREMFGETQY
TRBJ2-1 | TRBV4-3 | ASSQDRGTSGSNEQF
TRBJ2-5 | TRBV20-1 | SAPSAGRKTQY
TRBJ1-3 | TRBV18 | ASSPLREDAGNTIY
TRBJ2-7 | TRBV7-8 | ASSLGPGQGIEQY
TRBJ2-4 | TRBV12-3/TRBV12-4 | ASSWGSGPGLGIQY
TRBJ2-3 | TRBV5-1 | ASSWTLTSVKSTDTQY
TRBJ2-3 | TRBV24-1 | ATSDRLGSTDTQY
TRBJ1-2 | TRBV24-1 | ATSDGTLGNYGYT
TRBJ1-5 | TRBV7-6 | ASSSQGGPNQPQH
TRBJ2-1 | TRBV29-1 | SVNRGAGNEQF
TRBJ2-3 | TRBV7-8 | ASSLARASGGAGSTDTQY
TRBJ2-1 | TRBV6-5 | ASSDLRRTYNEQF
TRBJ2-7 | TRBV29-1 | SVRLAGGYEQY
TRBJ2-7 | TRBV4-2 | ASSQEVRVSSYEQY
TRBJ2-2 | TRBV12-3/TRBV12-4 | ASSSLASGGELF